This TCR beta chain was profiled in a study of blood T cell repertoires in COVID-19. Assay: immunoSEQ multiplex PCR; the TCRdb copy retains only in-frame clones and omits some. The sample lists roughly 200,000 clones; 80% to 85% were seen once. The germline V gene has CDR1 SGHDT and CDR2 YYEEEE. The V segment lost 3 bases and the J segment 3 bases; nucleotides outside the gene matches: 4. CDR3 length: 14 amino acids. The chain employs TRBV5-6 and TRBJ2-7; 9 positions agree with TRBD1. Input material: peripheral blood. This TCR came from a man aged 50-59 years with active or convalescent COVID-19. CDR3 DNA: TGTGCCAGCAGCTACGGGACAGGGAACTACGAGCAGTACTTC. Translated: CASSYGTGNYEQYF.